This T cell receptor beta chain emerged from a study of CD8 T cells in ankylosing spondylitis. Study-level points and caveats: Typical of ankylosing spondylitis blood, it appeared, was a TCR beta motif of under 10 highly homologous variants. Matched synovial fluid from ankylosing spondylitis patients was reported to be enriched for disease-linked clones.

This CDR3 region has 14 residues. Germline V gene sequence: CDR1 DFQATT, CDR2 SNEGSKA (reference sequence). J was trimmed by 8 bases and V by 5 bases; bases with no gene match: 10. 5'-RACE, quantitative and with molecular barcodes, yielded the TCR beta libraries. In TCRdb, the 5' RACE reads were re-called with MiXCR into one record per CDR3 protein. Counted here are about 24,000 distinct CDR3 sequences, around 13% occurring once; the ten biggest clones make up about a third. This clonotype was seen a handful of times. Its target is not known. The TCR was taken from a male donor with ankylosing spondylitis or in good health (not recorded which). Sequenced material: blood. This chain uses TRBV20-1 with TRBJ2-1, with 9 nucleotides matching TRBD2. Here the CDR3 reads CSAAPGTSIHEQFF. The CDR3 coding sequence is TGCAGTGCTGCGCCCGGGACTAGCATCCATGAGCAGTTCTTC.